The source of this TCR beta chain is a study of identical twins (dated by TCRdb to about 2016). Looking at the study overall: To test whether fetal clonotypes persist, this study deep-sequenced TCR alpha and beta repertoires from monozygotic twins, from unrelated adults of various ages, and from cord blood. To rule out contamination, the twin experiments were replicated at different times with different library preparation protocols. Findings and caveats that apply to the study as a whole: Out-of-frame TCR alpha sequences shared between twins showed an excess of low generation-probability sequences compared with coincidental sharing between unrelated individuals. Because the same donors could not be followed over many years, the conclusions relied on cross-sectional statistical analysis. Abundant cord blood beta clonotypes carried fewer insertions; young adult naive repertoires showed a weaker similar trend, while memory repertoires showed none. Zero-insertion analyses could be partly confounded by invariant T cells such as MAIT and iNKT, though diverse VJ usage argued against such confounding for most clonotypes. In monozygotic twins, recombination models systematically underestimated out-of-frame TCR alpha sharing, but the models matched the sharing seen between unrelated individuals. In beta out-of-frame sequences, excess twin sharing was weaker, because having fewer shared sequences lowered the signal-to-noise ratio.

The library was built by means of 5' RACE. The sample was run on an Illumina HiSeq 2000. Template switching introduced a universal primer binding site; the final cDNA contained a unique molecular identifier, enabling accurate counting of TCR cDNA molecules. Specific primers in the conserved constant-segment region were used to synthesize first-strand cDNA for the TCR alpha and beta chains. To control for contamination, each cDNA library was double barcoded with a SMART-Mk sample barcode plus Illumina barcodes. TruSeq adapter sequences and Illumina sample barcodes were added in two successive PCR steps. TCR alpha and beta cDNA libraries were sequenced on the Illumina HiSeq platform with custom primers. Per the original workflow: MiGEC processed the raw reads to extract unique molecular identifiers, while MiXCR was used to determine the CDR3 positions. For each individual, recombination models were inferred using an EM algorithm with the repgenHMM and IGoR tools. The tcR package in R was used for shared clonotype analysis, with sharing normalized by the product of cloneset sizes. Out-of-frame nonproductive sequences were analyzed to study raw recombination free of thymic and clonal selection effects. Clones were called with MiXCR by TCRdb after fastp trimmed the public reads at Q25, and only in-frame beta chains were retained. Here each entry gathers all rows of one CDR3 protein and keeps the most common genes and DNA. TCRdb, not the authors, supplied the V and J calls. In all, the sample holds fewer than 250,000 distinct CDR3 sequences, and more than 6.5% of those were seen once. 1.9% of the sample goes to the ten largest clones.

A remark on this clonotype: The antigen it binds to is not known. Base qualities are not provided; no much larger clone lies one nucleotide away.

Only healthy Caucasian donors were included. Three pairs of female monozygotic twins, all aged roughly 18 to 29 years, were included in the twin cohort. Miltenyi CD45RO+ enrichment and human naive T-cell isolation kits were used to isolate memory (CD45RO+) and naive T cells from PBMC. V is pared back by 3 bases and J by 3 bases, with 12 bases lying between the germline termini. The germline V gene (reference sequence) provides CDR1 LGHDT and CDR2 YNNKEL. The cysteine opens and the phenylalanine closes a CDR3 of 14 amino acids. The entry retains the CDR3 DNA only, 42 bases that are in frame from base 1. These data also featured in a second study, about yellow fever vaccine responses in identical twins. As the second publication notes: According to the authors, the vaccine-induced T cell response in identical twins seemed to be partly convergent and partly specific to each individual. The study precisely tracked vaccine-responding T cell clones in identical twins.

The TCR was taken from a young woman in good health. This receptor chain uses TRBV3-1 and TRBJ2-7, with TRBD1 as a weak D call on 6 bases. The sequenced sample consisted of memory (CD45RO+) T cells sorted from blood. This sample's cell subset or site label indicates: CD45RO+ enriched T cells. The CDR3 region has the sequence CASSHTGTNYEQYF. The nucleotide sequence reads as follows: TGTGCCAGCAGCCACACCGGGACAAACTACGAGCAGTACTTC.